These T cell receptor beta chains were read from a single sample in a study of identical twins. MiXCR, run by TCRdb on the 5' RACE reads, gives a single entry per CDR3 protein. The sample includes 1.5 million to 2 million distinct CDR3 sequences, about 32% of them seen just once. Sequencing was done on a sample of cord blood. The receptors were sampled from a newborn girl in good health. Both conserved end residues are part of each CDR3. A D gene is named only where the DNA matches it firmly.

V: TRBV4-2; D: -; J: TRBJ2-3; CDR3: CASSQGQTGSDTQYF
V: TRBV27; D: TRBD1; J: TRBJ2-3; CDR3: CASSRRDRGSTDTQYF
V: TRBV3-1; D: -; J: TRBJ1-4; CDR3: CASSQDLGREKLFF
V: TRBV19; D: -; J: TRBJ1-5; CDR3: CASSIPTIDPRGQPQHF
V: TRBV5-1; D: -; J: TRBJ1-6; CDR3: CASSPTAGDSPLHF
V: TRBV4-2; D: -; J: TRBJ2-3; CDR3: CASSLTGTGDTQYF
V: TRBV12-3/TRBV12-4; D: TRBD1; J: TRBJ1-5; CDR3: CASRPGTGVYSNQPQHF
V: TRBV6-1; D: TRBD2; J: TRBJ2-7; CDR3: CASMPSGSAPYEQYF
V: TRBV20-1; D: -; J: TRBJ1-4; CDR3: CSARAKGSNEKLFF
V: TRBV12-3/TRBV12-4; D: -; J: TRBJ2-1; CDR3: CASSLGWPNEQFF
V: TRBV4-2; D: -; J: -; CDR3: CASSQETRETQYF
V: TRBV13; D: TRBD1; J: TRBJ1-5; CDR3: CASSLGPGRQGGQPQHF
V: TRBV9; D: -; J: -; CDR3: CASSARVDWSSYNEQYF
V: TRBV4-2; D: -; J: -; CDR3: CASSQDGGHFLRAEQYF